Shown below are 14 T cell receptor beta chains from a single sample sequenced in a study of radiotherapy plus CTLA-4 blockade in lung cancer. Some clones are missing from TCRdb's copy, which holds only in-frame ones; the method was immunoSEQ multiplex PCR. The sample shows over 14,000 clones, about two thirds of them seen only once. The source material was peripheral blood, sampled from a patient treated with radiotherapy plus ipilimumab. These receptors originate from a human donor with non-small cell lung cancer whose response to radiotherapy plus ipilimumab could not be evaluated.

This clone was recorded once. V and J are TRBV5-1 and TRBJ1-3; D might be TRBD1 (5 bases). The CDR3 has 15 amino acids. Per germline, CDR1 SGHRS and CDR2 YFSETQ. Trimming shortened V by 0 bases and J by 0 bases, and 7 bases separated the two germline ends. CDR3 bases: TGCGCCAGCAGCTTGGCCCAGGGCTCTGGAAACACCATATATTTT. This translates into CASSLAQGSGNTIYF.

The rearrangement uses TRBV7-2 and TRBJ1-6; TRBD1 agrees at 9 bases. The CDR3 totals 16 residues. Trimming removed 4 bases from V and 8 bases from J; junction bases left unmatched: 9. CDR1 and CDR2 (germline): SGHTA, FQGNSA. CDR3 nucleotides: TGTGCCAGCAGCTCGACAACAGGGGGCGCGCATTCACCCCTCCACTTT. It encodes CASSSTTGGAHSPLHF. Full variable domain (remainder filled in from reference TRBV7-2 and TRBJ1-6): GAGVSQSPSNKVTEKGKDVELRCDPISGHTALYWYRQSLGQGLEFLIYFQGNSAPDKSGLPSDRFSAERTGGSVSTLTIQRTQQEDSAVYLCASSSTTGGAHSPLHFGNGTRLTVT.

The V call is TRBV5-6, the J call TRBJ1-1; the match to TRBD1 covers 8 bases. CDR3 size: 15 residues. With V trimmed by 0 bases and J by 11 bases, 12 bases remained unmatched. Looked up from germline, CDR1 is SGHDT and CDR2 is YYEEEE. The CDR3: CASSLVEDRDFLAFF. CDR3 bases: TGTGCCAGCAGCTTGGTGGAGGACAGGGACTTTTTGGCTTTCTTT.

This rearrangement joins TRBV5-1 to TRBJ1-5, with TRBD1 identical over 8 bases. The CDR3 is 16 amino acids. Looked up from germline, CDR1 is SGHRS and CDR2 is YFSETQ. The trim removed 1 base at V and 4 bases at J, leaving 7 bases unmatched. The CDR3 coding sequence is TGCGCCAGCAGCTTGCGTCGCAGGGGGCGGAATCAGCCCCAGCATTTT. Translating gives CASSLRRRGRNQPQHF.

The genes are TRBV5-1 and TRBJ2-3; 7 positions agree with TRBD2. CDR3 length equals 14 residues. V lost 4 bases to trimming and J lost 2 bases; unmatched junction nucleotides: 4. Germline V gene sequence: CDR1 SGHRS, CDR2 YFSETQ. CDR3 sequence (DNA): TGCGCCAGCAGCCACGGGACTATCACAGATACGCAGTATTTT. Translated: CASSHGTITDTQYF.

This clone occurred a few times. The chain is built from TRBV19 and TRBJ1-4; possibly TRBD1 for D (6 bases). V lost 10 bases and J 7 bases, leaving 16 bases between the germline ends. CDR1 LNHDA and CDR2 SQIVND come from the germline V gene (reference sequence). The CDR3 spans 13 residues. The CDR3 sequence: CATTPDRAEKLFF. The CDR3 DNA sequence: TGTGCCACCACACCGGACAGAGCTGAAAAACTGTTTTTT.

The V call is TRBV11-2, the J call TRBJ2-3, with 8 positions matching TRBD2. The junction had 9 bases not matched to a gene; V was cut back by 3 bases and J by 1 base. Germline V gene data show CDR1 as SGHAT and CDR2 as FQNNGV. The CDR3 totals 17 residues. In nucleotides, the CDR3 is TGTGCCAGCAGCTTCGCGTCTGGCGGGGGGCGCACAGATACGCAGTATTTT. Translated: CASSFASGGGRTDTQYF. Supplemented by reference TRBV11-2 and TRBJ2-3, the full variable domain reads EAGVAQSPRYKIIEKRQSVAFWCNPISGHATLYWYQQILGQGPKLLIQFQNNGVVDDSQLPKDRFSAERLKGVDSTLKIQPAKLEDSAVYLCASSFASGGGRTDTQYFGPGTRLTVL.

The rearrangement joins TRBV9 to TRBJ1-2; no clear D. This CDR3 comprises 15 residues. CDR1 SGDLS and CDR2 YYNGEE come from the germline V gene. V was pared by 0 bases and J by 0 bases, with 9 bases between. CDR3 sequence: CASSVEAVTNYGYTF. In nucleotides, the CDR3 is TGTGCCAGCAGCGTAGAAGCGGTGACTAACTATGGCTACACCTTC.

This chain joins TRBV10-1 and TRBJ2-1; 12 bases map to TRBD1. The germline gives CDR1 WNHNN, CDR2 SYGVQD (reference sequence). With V trimmed by 5 bases and J by 6 bases, 8 bases remained unmatched. This CDR3 has 16 amino acids. CDR3 nucleotides: TGCGCCAGCAGTTATGCCCGGGACAGGGGGCTCAATGAGCAGTTCTTC. Protein: CASSYARDRGLNEQFF.

The chain links TRBV7-6 to TRBJ1-1; possibly TRBD1 for D (6 bases). V lost 4 bases to trimming and J lost 4 bases, with 13 bases between them. The CDR3 is 14 amino acids. CDR1 and CDR2 from the germline V gene are SGHVS and FNYEAQ. CDR3 sequence: CASSSQGSGTEAFF. CDR3 coding DNA: TGTGCCAGCAGCTCTCAGGGGAGCGGCACTGAAGCTTTCTTT.

The genes are TRBV2 and TRBJ1-6; D might be TRBD1 (6 bases). Germline-derived CDR1 and CDR2 are SNHLY and FYNNEI. Trimming cost V 7 bases and J 4 bases, with 11 bases left between them. The CDR3 length is 14 residues. CDR3 loop: CASNPGQYNSPLHF. The CDR3 DNA reads as TGTGCCAGCAACCCCGGACAGTATAATTCACCCCTCCACTTT.

The V call is TRBV18, the J call TRBJ2-2; TRBD2 matches 7 bases. This CDR3 has 16 amino acids. The junction had 7 bases not matched to a gene; V was cut back by 6 bases and J by 0 bases. Germline V CDR1 and CDR2: KGHSH, LQKENI. The CDR3 protein is CASSRDYPSNTGELFF. The CDR3 nucleotides are TGTGCCAGCTCCCGGGACTACCCCTCGAACACCGGGGAGCTGTTTTTT.

The chain uses TRBV27 and TRBJ1-1, with 9 bases that match TRBD1. This CDR3 region has 15 residues. Germline V gene data show CDR1 as MNHEY and CDR2 as SMNVEV (reference sequence). Trimming removed 3 bases from V and 6 bases from J; junction bases left unmatched: 8. CDR3 loop: CASSLGPDRGSEAFF. The CDR3 DNA sequence: TGTGCCAGCAGTTTGGGTCCGGACAGGGGCTCTGAAGCTTTCTTT.

V usage is TRBV7-2 and J usage is TRBJ2-1, with 7 nucleotides matching TRBD2. Germline loops: CDR1 SGHTA, CDR2 FQGNSA. The ends lost 1 base at V and 8 bases at J; junction bases unmatched: 8. The CDR3 has 15 amino acids. CDR3 amino acids: CASSLDGGGVYEQFF. DNA for the CDR3: TGTGCCAGCAGCTTAGATGGCGGGGGAGTCTATGAGCAGTTCTTC.